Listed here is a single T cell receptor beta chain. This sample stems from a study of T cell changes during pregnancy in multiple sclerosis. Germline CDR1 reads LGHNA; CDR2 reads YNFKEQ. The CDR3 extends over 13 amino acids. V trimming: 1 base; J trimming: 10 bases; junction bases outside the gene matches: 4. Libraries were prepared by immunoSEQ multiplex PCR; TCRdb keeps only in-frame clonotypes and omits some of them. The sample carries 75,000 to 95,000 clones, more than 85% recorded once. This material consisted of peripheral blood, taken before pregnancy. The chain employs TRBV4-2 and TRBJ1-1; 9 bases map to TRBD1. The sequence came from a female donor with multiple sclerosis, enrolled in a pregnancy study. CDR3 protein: CASSQGGTGRAFF. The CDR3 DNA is TGTGCCAGCAGCCAAGGCGGGACAGGGCGAGCTTTCTTT.